This T cell receptor (beta chain) was sequenced in a study of T cells in Graves' hyperthyroidism and ophthalmopathy. The table lists this clonotype with many counts. Participants, patients aged 18 to 65, had newly diagnosed hyperthyroidism with a duration under 2 months. Source material for PBMCs was around 10 ml fresh peripheral blood. Amplification of TCR beta CDR3 regions used RNA as the template. A set of HTBI primers served as the primers for a first-round RT-PCR of the TCR CDR3. A single record per CDR3 protein comes from TCRdb applying MiXCR to the multiplex PCR reads. Of roughly 110,000 distinct CDR3 sequences detected, roughly 15% appear once; the ten largest clones hold around two fifths. The CDR3 has 16 residues. Germline V gene lookup returns CDR1 MNHEY and CDR2 SMNVEV (reference sequence). V was pared by 5 bases and J by 2 bases, with 5 bases of the junction left unmatched.

This clonotype was obtained from a woman aged 45-60 years with Graves' hyperthyroidism. Sequences were obtained from blood. The chain joins TRBV27 to TRBJ2-1, with 11 bases that match TRBD2. CDR3 DNA sequence: TGTGCCAGCAGTCCTTTAGCGGGAGGGGCCTACAATGAGCAGTTCTTC. Translating it yields CASSPLAGGAYNEQFF.